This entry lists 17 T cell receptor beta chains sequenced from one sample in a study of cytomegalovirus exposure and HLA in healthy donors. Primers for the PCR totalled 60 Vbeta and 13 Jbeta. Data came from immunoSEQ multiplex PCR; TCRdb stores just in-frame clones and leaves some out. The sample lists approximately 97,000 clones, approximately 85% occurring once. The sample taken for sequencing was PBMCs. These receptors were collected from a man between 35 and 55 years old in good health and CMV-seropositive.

CDR3 loop: CASSSAGPDTQYF. In DNA, the CDR3 is TGTGCCAGCAGCTCCGCTGGCCCAGATACGCAGTATTTT. This chain joins TRBV7-3 and TRBJ2-3; no clear D. The V gene's germline CDR1 is SGHTA and CDR2 FQGTGA. The CDR3 has 13 residues. V lost 4 bases, J lost 4 bases, and 9 bases lay in between.

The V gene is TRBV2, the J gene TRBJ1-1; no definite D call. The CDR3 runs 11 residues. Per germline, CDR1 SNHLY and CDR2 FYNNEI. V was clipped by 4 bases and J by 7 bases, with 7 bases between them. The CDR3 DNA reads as TGTGCCAGCAGTGTTCAGGTTGAAGCTTTCTTT. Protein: CASSVQVEAFF.

In nucleotides, the CDR3 is TGTGCCAGCAGTCCTCCAGTGAACACTGAAGCTTTCTTT. This encodes CASSPPVNTEAFF. J is TRBJ1-1 and V is TRBV28; D gene unclear. The ends were cut back, 5 bases at V and 0 bases at J, with 7 bases in the middle. This CDR3 has 13 residues. Germline CDR1 is MDHEN and CDR2 is SYDVKM.

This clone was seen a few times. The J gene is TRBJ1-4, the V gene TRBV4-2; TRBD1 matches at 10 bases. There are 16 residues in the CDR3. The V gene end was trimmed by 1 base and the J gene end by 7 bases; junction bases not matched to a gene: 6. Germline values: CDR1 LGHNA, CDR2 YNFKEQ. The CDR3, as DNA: TGTGCCAGCAGCCAAGGGGACAGGGGAAAGGCTGAAAAACTGTTTTTT. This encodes CASSQGDRGKAEKLFF.

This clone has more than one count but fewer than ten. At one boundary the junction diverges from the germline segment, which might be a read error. The CDR3 sequence is CASSYLKNSQYF. The CDR3 coding sequence is TGTGCCAGCAGTTATCTCAAAAACAGTCAGTACTTC. The chain couples TRBV2 to TRBJ2-4; D is unclear. Germline CDR1 and CDR2: SNHLY and FYNNEI. The CDR3 length is 12 residues.

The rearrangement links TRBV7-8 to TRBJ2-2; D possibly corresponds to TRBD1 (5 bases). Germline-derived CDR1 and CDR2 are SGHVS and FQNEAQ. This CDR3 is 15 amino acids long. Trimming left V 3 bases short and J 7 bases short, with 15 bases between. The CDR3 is CASSFIGARSGELFF. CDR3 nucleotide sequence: TGTGCCAGCAGCTTCATTGGGGCGCGTAGCGGGGAGCTGTTTTTT.

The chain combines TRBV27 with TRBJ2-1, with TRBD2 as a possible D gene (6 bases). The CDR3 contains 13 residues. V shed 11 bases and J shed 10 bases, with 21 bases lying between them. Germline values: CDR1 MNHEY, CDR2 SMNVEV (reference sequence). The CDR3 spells CASKAAGRREQFF. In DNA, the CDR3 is TGTGCCTCCAAGGCCGCGGGGAGACGGGAGCAGTTCTTC.

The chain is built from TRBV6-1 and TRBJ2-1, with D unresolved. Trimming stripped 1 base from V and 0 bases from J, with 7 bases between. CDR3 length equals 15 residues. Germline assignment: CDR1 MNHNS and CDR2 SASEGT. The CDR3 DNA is TGTGCCAGCAGTGAAGGAGCGAGCTCCTACAATGAGCAGTTCTTC. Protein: CASSEGASSYNEQFF.

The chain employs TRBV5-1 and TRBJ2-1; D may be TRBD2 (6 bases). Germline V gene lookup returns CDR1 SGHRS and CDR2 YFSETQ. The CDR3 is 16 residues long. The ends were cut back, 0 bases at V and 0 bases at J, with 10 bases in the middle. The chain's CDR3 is CASSLDGRSSYNEQFF. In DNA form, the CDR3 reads TGCGCCAGCAGCTTGGATGGGAGGAGCTCCTACAATGAGCAGTTCTTC.

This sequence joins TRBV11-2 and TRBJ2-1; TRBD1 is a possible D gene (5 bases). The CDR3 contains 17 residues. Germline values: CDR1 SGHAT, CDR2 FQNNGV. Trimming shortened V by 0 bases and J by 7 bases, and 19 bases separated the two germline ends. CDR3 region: CASSLEPYSRAWNEQFF. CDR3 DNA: TGTGCCAGCAGCTTAGAACCCTACAGCAGGGCCTGGAATGAGCAGTTCTTC.

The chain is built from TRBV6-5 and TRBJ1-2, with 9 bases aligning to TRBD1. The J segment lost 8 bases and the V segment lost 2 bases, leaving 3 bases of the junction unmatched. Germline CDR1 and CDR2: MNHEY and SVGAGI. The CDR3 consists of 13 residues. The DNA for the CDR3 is TGTGCCAGCAGTTACCGGGACAGGGAGGGCTACACCTTC. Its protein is CASSYRDREGYTF.

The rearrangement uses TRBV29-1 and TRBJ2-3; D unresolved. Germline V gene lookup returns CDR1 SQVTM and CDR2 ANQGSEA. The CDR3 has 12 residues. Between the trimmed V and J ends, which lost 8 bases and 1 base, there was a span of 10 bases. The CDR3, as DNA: TGCAGCCTCCTCGAGGGCACAGATACGCAGTATTTT. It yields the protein CSLLEGTDTQYF.

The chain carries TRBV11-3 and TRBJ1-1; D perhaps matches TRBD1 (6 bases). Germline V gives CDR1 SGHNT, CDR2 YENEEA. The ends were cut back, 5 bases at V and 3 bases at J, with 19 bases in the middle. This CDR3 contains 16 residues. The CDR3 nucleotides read TGTGCCAGCAGCCCTGGGGGCAGGGCGACGGACACTGAAGCTTTCTTT. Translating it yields CASSPGGRATDTEAFF.

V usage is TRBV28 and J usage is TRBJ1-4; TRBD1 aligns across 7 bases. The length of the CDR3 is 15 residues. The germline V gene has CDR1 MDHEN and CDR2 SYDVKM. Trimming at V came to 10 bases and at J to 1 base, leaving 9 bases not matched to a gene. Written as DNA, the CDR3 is TGTGCCACGGGACCGGGGGACAGAACTAATGAAAAACTGTTTTTT. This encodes CATGPGDRTNEKLFF.

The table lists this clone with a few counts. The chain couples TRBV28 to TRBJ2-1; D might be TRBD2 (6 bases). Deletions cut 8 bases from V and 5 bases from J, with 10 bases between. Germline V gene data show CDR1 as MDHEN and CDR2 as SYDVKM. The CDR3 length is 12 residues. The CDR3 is CASGDSNNEQFF. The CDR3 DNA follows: TGTGCCAGCGGGGACTCTAACAATGAGCAGTTCTTC. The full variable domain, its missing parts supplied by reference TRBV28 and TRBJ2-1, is DVKVTQSSRYLVKRTGEKVFLECVQDMDHENMFWYRQDPGLGLRLIYFSYDVKMKEKGDIPEGYSVSREKKERFSLILESASTNQTSMYLCASGDSNNEQFFGPGTRLTVL.

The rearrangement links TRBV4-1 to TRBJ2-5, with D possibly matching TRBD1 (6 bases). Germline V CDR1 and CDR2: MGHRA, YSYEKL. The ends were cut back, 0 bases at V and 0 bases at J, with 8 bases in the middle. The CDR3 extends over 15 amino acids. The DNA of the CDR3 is TGCGCCAGCAGCCAAGATGGGACACACCAAGAGACCCAGTACTTC. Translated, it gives CASSQDGTHQETQYF.

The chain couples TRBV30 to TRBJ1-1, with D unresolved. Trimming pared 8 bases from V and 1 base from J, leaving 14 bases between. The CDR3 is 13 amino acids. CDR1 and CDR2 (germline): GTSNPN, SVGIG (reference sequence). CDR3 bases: TGTGCCCGCCTGAGTGGTCCGAACACTGAAGCTTTCTTT. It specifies CARLSGPNTEAFF.